The present T cell receptor beta chain was sequenced within a study of OX40 agonist ivuxolimab in advanced cancers. Samples were taken at baseline and on day 1 of cycles 4 and 7. There are a few counts of this clone. The repertoire was sequenced with immunoSEQ multiplex PCR; TCRdb's copy has only in-frame clones and lacks some. The data contain more than 45,000 clones, 82% of them seen just once; the ten biggest clones take up about 3.8%. This CDR3 has 15 amino acids. The sequenced sample was CD4+ or CD8+ T cells sorted from blood, obtained in a trial of the OX40 agonist ivuxolimab. The chain employs TRBV1 and TRBJ2-7; TRBD2, the table's D call, lacks a check against the DNA. TRBV1 is shown as a pseudogene. This sequence originates from an adult with an advanced solid tumor such as melanoma, head and neck, liver or kidney cancer. The CDR3 reads CTSSQGEGGEYEQYF. The CDR3 nucleotides read TGCACCAGCAGCCAAGGAGAGGGAGGTGAATACGAGCAGTACTTC.